This entry lists 5 T cell receptor beta chains sequenced from one sample in a study of T cells in Graves' hyperthyroidism and ophthalmopathy. There were TCR beta CDR3 regions amplified from RNA transcripts. HTBI primers drove first-round RT-PCR of the TCR CDR3. TCRdb re-called the multiplex PCR reads through MiXCR, storing one row per CDR3 protein. The sample has under 400,000 distinct CDR3 sequences; under 15% are singletons. The sequenced material came from blood. These receptors originate from a woman between 18 and 29 years old with Graves' hyperthyroidism.

The chain combines TRBV28 with TRBJ1-4; 7 bases map to TRBD1. Germline trimming cut 6 bases from V and 5 bases from J; bases unmatched to any gene: 9. The germline gives CDR1 MDHEN, CDR2 SYDVKM. This CDR3 spans 15 amino acids. CDR3 in DNA: TGTGCCAGCAGCGTAGGAGGGGGCCGCAATGAAAAACTGTTTTTT. Amino acid sequence: CASSVGGGRNEKLFF.

This clonotype was found many times. The CDR3 DNA is TGTGCCAGCAGCTTTAGCGGGGAGGGCCAGGATGAGCAGTTCTTC. This codes for CASSFSGEGQDEQFF. This rearrangement joins TRBV7-2 to TRBJ2-1, with 8 bases that match TRBD2. The CDR3 is 15 residues long. In germline, CDR1 is SGHTA, CDR2 FQGNSA. V was pared by 3 bases and J by 8 bases, with 9 bases of the junction left unmatched.

This sequence joins TRBV2 and TRBJ2-7, with 9 positions matching TRBD1. With 6 bases clipped from V and 5 bases from J, the junction kept 5 bases outside the gene matches. The CDR3 extends over 13 amino acids. Germline values: CDR1 SNHLY, CDR2 FYNNEI. CDR3 DNA sequence: TGTGCCAGCAGCGGACAGGGGAGGCACGAGCAGTACTTC. Translation: CASSGQGRHEQYF.

This clonotype was picked up many times. V and J are TRBV3-1 and TRBJ2-5; 7 nucleotides line up with TRBD2. V lost 4 bases to trimming and J lost 4 bases; unmatched junction nucleotides: 3. The CDR3 covers 13 residues. The V gene's germline CDR1 is LGHDT and CDR2 YNNKEL (reference sequence). CDR3 DNA sequence: TGTGCCAGCAGCCTATTAGCGGGAGAGACCCAGTACTTC. Translated, it gives CASSLLAGETQYF.

On this clonotype itself: A read error may explain this, as a much larger clone is one base away. V and J are TRBV11-1 and TRBJ2-2; possibly TRBD1 for D (7 bases). Germline assignment: CDR1 SGHAT and CDR2 FQDESV (reference sequence). The CDR3 sequence is 16 residues long. CDR3 residues: CASSTRTGANTGGLFF. As DNA, the CDR3 is TGTGCCAGCAGCACCCGGACAGGAGCGAACACCGGGGGGCTGTTTTTT.